This T cell receptor (beta chain) comes out of a study of T-cell memory formation after mild COVID-19. One entry per CDR3 protein, called by TCRdb with MiXCR from the 5' RACE reads. The sample carries approximately 190,000 distinct CDR3 sequences, 18% recorded once. The V end was cut by 2 bases, the J end by 2 bases, with 7 bases between. The CDR3 loop spans 13 amino acids. CDR1 and CDR2 (germline): SGHRS, YFSETQ. In its sample, this clonotype was seen many times. The source of this sequence is an adult woman who had mild COVID-19 (a few samples of this study predate the infection). Cell type and time point are not known. The V gene is TRBV5-1, the J gene TRBJ2-5; possible D gene TRBD1, 5 bases. Sequenced input: PBMCs or a T cell subset sorted from them (not recorded which). The CDR3 nucleotides are TGCGCCAGCAGCTTTAGACAGCAAGAGACCCAGTACTTC. Translation: CASSFRQQETQYF.